Listed below are T cell receptor beta chains from one sample, sequenced in a study of OX40 agonist ivuxolimab in advanced cancers. Sequencing used immunoSEQ multiplex PCR; TCRdb keeps in-frame clones, though not all of them. The table includes 55,000 to 80,000 clones, about four fifths detected once. Sequenced here: CD4+ or CD8+ T cells sorted from blood, sampled in a trial of the OX40 agonist ivuxolimab. The receptors originated from an adult with an advanced solid tumor such as melanoma, head and neck, liver or kidney cancer. Each CDR3 is given with its conserved first and last residue. The order of the fields is CDR3 protein, CDR3 DNA, V gene, D gene, CDR3 length, J gene, clone size. The D gene is left open where the match is weak. Only part of the rows carry a size: once, few, many, or a class if the clone is expanded.

cdr3_aa: CAWGVGANVLTF
cdr3_nt: TGTGCCTGGGGGGTTGGGGCCAACGTCCTGACTTTC
v_call: TRBV30
d_call: NA
cdr3_length: 12
j_call: TRBJ2-6
clone_size: NA

cdr3_aa: CASSLGGGFTEAFF
cdr3_nt: TGTGCCAGCAGCTTGGGGGGGGGTTTCACTGAAGCTTTCTTT
v_call: TRBV5-4
d_call: NA
cdr3_length: 14
j_call: TRBJ1-1
clone_size: NA

cdr3_aa: CASSGGSRQGAHEQYF
cdr3_nt: TGTGCCAGCAGCGGGGGATCGAGACAGGGGGCCCACGAGCAGTACTTC
v_call: TRBV5-4
d_call: TRBD1
cdr3_length: 16
j_call: TRBJ2-7
clone_size: NA

cdr3_aa: CASSLDTSQETQYF
cdr3_nt: TGTGCCAGCAGTTTGGACACCTCCCAAGAGACCCAGTACTTC
v_call: TRBV7-6
d_call: NA
cdr3_length: 14
j_call: TRBJ2-5
clone_size: NA

cdr3_aa: CASSPGPGSPLHF
cdr3_nt: TGTGCCAGCAGTCCGGGGCCGGGATCACCCCTCCACTTT
v_call: TRBV27
d_call: NA
cdr3_length: 13
j_call: TRBJ1-6
clone_size: NA

cdr3_aa: CASSLRASGGLLNEQFF
cdr3_nt: TGTGCCAGCAGTTTACGGGCTAGCGGGGGCCTCCTCAATGAGCAGTTCTTC
v_call: TRBV27
d_call: TRBD2
cdr3_length: 17
j_call: TRBJ2-1
clone_size: once

cdr3_aa: CASRDHVRRGYGYTF
cdr3_nt: TGTGCCAGTAGGGACCACGTACGGCGGGGCTATGGCTACACCTTC
v_call: TRBV19
d_call: NA
cdr3_length: 15
j_call: TRBJ1-2
clone_size: NA

cdr3_aa: CASSNQGSGANVLTF
cdr3_nt: TGTGCCAGTAGCAATCAGGGGTCTGGGGCCAACGTCCTGACTTTC
v_call: TRBV19
d_call: NA
cdr3_length: 15
j_call: TRBJ2-6
clone_size: NA

cdr3_aa: CASSFEDNSPLHF
cdr3_nt: TGTGCCAGCAGCTTTGAGGATAATTCACCCCTCCACTTT
v_call: TRBV7-9
d_call: NA
cdr3_length: 13
j_call: TRBJ1-6
clone_size: NA

cdr3_aa: CASGKGAQETQYF
cdr3_nt: TGTGCCAGCGGAAAGGGGGCCCAAGAGACCCAGTACTTC
v_call: TRBV9
d_call: TRBD1
cdr3_length: 13
j_call: TRBJ2-5
clone_size: NA

cdr3_aa: CASSQVGGRTAAKAFF
cdr3_nt: TGCGCCAGCAGCCAAGTCGGGGGGCGGACCGCGGCGAAAGCTTTCTTT
v_call: TRBV4-3
d_call: NA
cdr3_length: 16
j_call: TRBJ1-1
clone_size: once

cdr3_aa: CASSRTKQGQRTDTQYF
cdr3_nt: TGTGCCAGCAGCCGTACAAAACAGGGACAACGCACAGATACGCAGTATTTT
v_call: TRBV2
d_call: NA
cdr3_length: 17
j_call: TRBJ2-3
clone_size: NA

cdr3_aa: CASSFGGTSGDTQYF
cdr3_nt: TGTGCCAGCAGCTTTGGTGGGACTAGCGGAGATACGCAGTATTTT
v_call: TRBV7-3
d_call: TRBD2
cdr3_length: 15
j_call: TRBJ2-3
clone_size: NA

cdr3_aa: CASSLSRGAGNQPQHF
cdr3_nt: TGTGCCAGCAGCTTAAGTCGGGGCGCCGGCAATCAGCCCCAGCATTTT
v_call: TRBV5-8
d_call: NA
cdr3_length: 16
j_call: TRBJ1-5
clone_size: NA

cdr3_aa: CASSESRRGPYGYTF
cdr3_nt: TGCGCCAGCAGTGAGTCCCGCAGGGGCCCATATGGCTACACCTTC
v_call: TRBV10-2
d_call: NA
cdr3_length: 15
j_call: TRBJ1-2
clone_size: NA

cdr3_aa: CASSKTAFNEQFF
cdr3_nt: TGTGCCAGCAGCAAAACGGCATTCAATGAGCAGTTCTTC
v_call: TRBV7-9
d_call: NA
cdr3_length: 13
j_call: TRBJ2-1
clone_size: NA

cdr3_aa: CARGPGLMYQETQYF
cdr3_nt: TGTGCCAGAGGGCCGGGACTCATGTACCAAGAGACCCAGTACTTC
v_call: TRBV5-4
d_call: NA
cdr3_length: 15
j_call: TRBJ2-5
clone_size: NA

cdr3_aa: CATQQGASGEQYF
cdr3_nt: TGCGCCACCCAACAGGGGGCGAGTGGAGAGCAGTACTTC
v_call: TRBV5-1
d_call: TRBD1
cdr3_length: 13
j_call: TRBJ2-7
clone_size: NA

cdr3_aa: CASSQVASGGEQFF
cdr3_nt: TGCGCCAGCAGCCAAGTTGCATCCGGGGGTGAGCAGTTCTTC
v_call: TRBV4-1
d_call: NA
cdr3_length: 14
j_call: TRBJ2-1
clone_size: NA

cdr3_aa: CASSPTSYGYTF
cdr3_nt: TGTGCCAGCAGCCCGACAAGCTATGGCTACACCTTC
v_call: TRBV7-9
d_call: NA
cdr3_length: 12
j_call: TRBJ1-2
clone_size: few

cdr3_aa: CASSSTGDNYGYTF
cdr3_nt: TGCGCCAGCAGCTCGACCGGGGATAACTATGGCTACACCTTC
v_call: TRBV5-1
d_call: NA
cdr3_length: 14
j_call: TRBJ1-2
clone_size: NA

cdr3_aa: CSARGLAGVVTYEQYF
cdr3_nt: TGCAGCGCCCGAGGACTAGCGGGGGTCGTCACCTACGAGCAGTACTTC
v_call: TRBV29-1
d_call: TRBD2
cdr3_length: 16
j_call: TRBJ2-7
clone_size: NA

cdr3_aa: CASSQGLTQYF
cdr3_nt: TGTGCCAGCAGTCAAGGCCTGACCCAGTACTTC
v_call: TRBV6-5
d_call: NA
cdr3_length: 11
j_call: TRBJ2-5
clone_size: NA

cdr3_aa: CASSVGLDPDTQYF
cdr3_nt: TGTGCCAGCAGCGTAGGACTAGACCCAGATACGCAGTATTTT
v_call: TRBV9
d_call: NA
cdr3_length: 14
j_call: TRBJ2-3
clone_size: NA

cdr3_aa: CASSDSERAGNTIYF
cdr3_nt: TGTGCCAGCAGTGACTCGGAGCGGGCCGGAAACACCATATATTTT
v_call: TRBV6-4
d_call: NA
cdr3_length: 15
j_call: TRBJ1-3
clone_size: NA

cdr3_aa: CASSEWGVKVAFF
cdr3_nt: TGTGCCAGCAGTGAATGGGGAGTGAAGGTAGCTTTCTTT
v_call: TRBV25-1
d_call: NA
cdr3_length: 13
j_call: TRBJ1-1
clone_size: NA

cdr3_aa: CASRNKETQYF
cdr3_nt: TGTGCCAGCAGGAACAAAGAGACCCAGTACTTC
v_call: TRBV2
d_call: NA
cdr3_length: 11
j_call: TRBJ2-5
clone_size: NA

cdr3_aa: CAGGQRTDTQYF
cdr3_nt: TGTGCCGGAGGACAGCGTACAGATACGCAGTATTTT
v_call: TRBV2
d_call: NA
cdr3_length: 12
j_call: TRBJ2-3
clone_size: NA

cdr3_aa: CASSSGTGINQPQHF
cdr3_nt: TGTGCCAGCAGTTCAGGGACAGGGATCAATCAGCCCCAGCATTTT
v_call: TRBV6-1
d_call: TRBD1
cdr3_length: 15
j_call: TRBJ1-5
clone_size: few

cdr3_aa: CASSESPQGLYGYTF
cdr3_nt: TGTGCCAGCAGCGAAAGCCCACAGGGGCTCTATGGCTACACCTTC
v_call: TRBV11-2
d_call: TRBD1
cdr3_length: 15
j_call: TRBJ1-2
clone_size: NA

cdr3_aa: CASSPTQGRETQYF
cdr3_nt: TGCGCCAGCAGCCCTACGCAGGGGCGTGAGACCCAGTACTTC
v_call: TRBV5-1
d_call: NA
cdr3_length: 14
j_call: TRBJ2-5
clone_size: NA

cdr3_aa: CAWNPGQGLRYGYTF
cdr3_nt: TGTGCCTGGAACCCGGGACAGGGGCTTAGGTATGGCTACACCTTC
v_call: TRBV30
d_call: TRBD1
cdr3_length: 15
j_call: TRBJ1-2
clone_size: NA

cdr3_aa: CASSPDRGNTGELFF
cdr3_nt: TGTGCCAGCAGCCCGGACAGGGGAAACACCGGGGAGCTGTTTTTT
v_call: TRBV5-4
d_call: TRBD1
cdr3_length: 15
j_call: TRBJ2-2
clone_size: NA

cdr3_aa: CASSTTGAYGYTF
cdr3_nt: TGTGCCAGCAGTACGACAGGGGCCTATGGCTACACCTTC
v_call: TRBV6-6
d_call: TRBD1
cdr3_length: 13
j_call: TRBJ1-2
clone_size: NA

cdr3_aa: CASSPSGGVGGYTF
cdr3_nt: TGTGCCAGCTCACCATCCGGGGGTGTGGGTGGCTACACCTTC
v_call: TRBV18
d_call: NA
cdr3_length: 14
j_call: TRBJ1-2
clone_size: few

cdr3_aa: CASSDSGPVHEQYF
cdr3_nt: TGTGCCAGCAGCGATAGCGGGCCGGTCCACGAGCAGTACTTC
v_call: TRBV7-9
d_call: TRBD2
cdr3_length: 14
j_call: TRBJ2-7
clone_size: NA

cdr3_aa: CSVLDSIAFF
cdr3_nt: TGCAGCGTCCTGGACTCAATAGCTTTCTTT
v_call: TRBV29-1
d_call: NA
cdr3_length: 10
j_call: TRBJ1-1
clone_size: NA

cdr3_aa: CASRRLTGVNSPLHF
cdr3_nt: TGTGCCAGCAGAAGACTAACAGGGGTGAATTCACCCCTCCACTTT
v_call: TRBV27
d_call: TRBD1
cdr3_length: 15
j_call: TRBJ1-6
clone_size: NA

cdr3_aa: CASSFRRDSSIEAFF
cdr3_nt: TGTGCCAGCAGTTTCCGCCGGGATTCCTCTATTGAAGCTTTCTTT
v_call: TRBV6-5
d_call: NA
cdr3_length: 15
j_call: TRBJ1-1
clone_size: NA

cdr3_aa: CASSEGGGNSPLHF
cdr3_nt: TGTGCCAGTAGTGAAGGGGGCGGAAATTCACCCCTCCACTTT
v_call: TRBV19
d_call: TRBD1
cdr3_length: 14
j_call: TRBJ1-6
clone_size: NA

cdr3_aa: CASSIAGMGEKLFF
cdr3_nt: TGTGCCAGTAGTATAGCAGGGATGGGTGAAAAACTGTTTTTT
v_call: TRBV19
d_call: NA
cdr3_length: 14
j_call: TRBJ1-4
clone_size: NA

cdr3_aa: CASSRRPYEQYF
cdr3_nt: TGTGCCAGCAGTAGGAGGCCATACGAGCAGTACTTC
v_call: TRBV6-6
d_call: NA
cdr3_length: 12
j_call: TRBJ2-7
clone_size: NA

cdr3_aa: CSVRVGTANTGELFF
cdr3_nt: TGCAGCGTCCGCGTGGGGACAGCGAACACCGGGGAGCTGTTTTTT
v_call: TRBV29-1
d_call: TRBD1
cdr3_length: 15
j_call: TRBJ2-2
clone_size: NA

cdr3_aa: CASSQGGSGANVLTF
cdr3_nt: TGTGCCAGCAGCCAAGGAGGCTCTGGGGCCAACGTCCTGACTTTC
v_call: TRBV4-2
d_call: NA
cdr3_length: 15
j_call: TRBJ2-6
clone_size: NA

cdr3_aa: CASSQMPNTEAFF
cdr3_nt: TGTGCCAGCAGCCAGATGCCGAACACTGAAGCTTTCTTT
v_call: TRBV16
d_call: NA
cdr3_length: 13
j_call: TRBJ1-1
clone_size: NA

cdr3_aa: CASSPTRDRVDGELFF
cdr3_nt: TGTGCCAGCAGCCCTACGAGGGACAGGGTAGACGGGGAGCTGTTTTTT
v_call: TRBV7-9
d_call: TRBD1
cdr3_length: 16
j_call: TRBJ2-2
clone_size: NA

cdr3_aa: CASSQSTDTQYF
cdr3_nt: TGTGCCAGCAGCCAAAGCACAGATACGCAGTATTTT
v_call: TRBV14
d_call: NA
cdr3_length: 12
j_call: TRBJ2-3
clone_size: NA

cdr3_aa: CASSPGGNTQYF
cdr3_nt: TGTGCCAGCAGCCCAGGGGGGAATACGCAGTATTTT
v_call: TRBV4-2
d_call: NA
cdr3_length: 12
j_call: TRBJ2-3
clone_size: NA

cdr3_aa: CASSMWDTTDTQYF
cdr3_nt: TGTGCCAGTAGTATGTGGGACACCACAGATACGCAGTATTTT
v_call: TRBV19
d_call: NA
cdr3_length: 14
j_call: TRBJ2-3
clone_size: NA

cdr3_aa: CASSAGTGFVDTQYF
cdr3_nt: TGTGCCAGCAGTGCCGGGACAGGGTTTGTGGATACGCAGTATTTT
v_call: TRBV2
d_call: TRBD1
cdr3_length: 15
j_call: TRBJ2-3
clone_size: NA

cdr3_aa: CASSPDSNYGYTF
cdr3_nt: TGTGCCAGCAGCCCCGACAGTAACTATGGCTACACCTTC
v_call: TRBV7-6
d_call: NA
cdr3_length: 13
j_call: TRBJ1-2
clone_size: NA

cdr3_aa: CASSPGSDYGYTF
cdr3_nt: TGTGCCAGCTCACCAGGGAGCGACTATGGCTACACCTTC
v_call: TRBV18
d_call: NA
cdr3_length: 13
j_call: TRBJ1-2
clone_size: NA

cdr3_aa: CASIPTGGWGTQYF
cdr3_nt: TGTGCCAGCATCCCAACAGGGGGCTGGGGTACGCAGTATTTT
v_call: TRBV6-1
d_call: TRBD1
cdr3_length: 14
j_call: TRBJ2-3
clone_size: few

cdr3_aa: CASIPEGFGSSSGNTIYF
cdr3_nt: TGTGCCAGTATCCCCGAGGGATTCGGGAGTAGCTCTGGAAACACCATATATTTT
v_call: TRBV19
d_call: NA
cdr3_length: 18
j_call: TRBJ1-3
clone_size: NA

cdr3_aa: CASSQGPSYDTGELFF
cdr3_nt: TGCGCCAGCAGCCAAGGTCCTAGCTACGACACCGGGGAGCTGTTTTTT
v_call: TRBV4-1
d_call: NA
cdr3_length: 16
j_call: TRBJ2-2
clone_size: NA

cdr3_aa: CASGTSPTSPQYF
cdr3_nt: TGTGCCAGTGGGACTAGCCCTACGAGCCCGCAGTATTTT
v_call: TRBV6-1
d_call: TRBD2
cdr3_length: 13
j_call: TRBJ2-3
clone_size: NA

cdr3_aa: CASSSRGGRGNQPQHF
cdr3_nt: TGTGCCAGCAGTTCCCGGGGGGGGCGGGGCAATCAGCCCCAGCATTTT
v_call: TRBV28
d_call: NA
cdr3_length: 16
j_call: TRBJ1-5
clone_size: NA

cdr3_aa: CASSEMGAPNQPQHF
cdr3_nt: TGTGCCAGCAGTGAAATGGGGGCACCCAATCAGCCCCAGCATTTT
v_call: TRBV6-4
d_call: NA
cdr3_length: 15
j_call: TRBJ1-5
clone_size: few

cdr3_aa: CSVEPAGTGTDTQYF
cdr3_nt: TGCAGCGTTGAACCTGCTGGGACAGGCACAGATACGCAGTATTTT
v_call: TRBV29-1
d_call: TRBD1
cdr3_length: 15
j_call: TRBJ2-3
clone_size: NA